The TCR beta chain under discussion was sequenced for a study of blood T cells in healthy people across ages. A sample-barcoded 5' primer and a J-beta primer mix were used in a second PCR of about 6 to 11 cycles. Via MiXCR, TCRdb re-called the 5' RACE reads, giving one row per CDR3 protein. The table has fewer than 600,000 distinct CDR3 sequences, about 28% seen once; the top ten hold over 3.5%. In this sample, this clonotype turned up a few times. Its matching antigen is unknown. From germline, CDR1 is MGHRA and CDR2 YSYEKL. The CDR3 sequence is 17 residues long. The study, taken as a whole, reports: One million T cells yielded diversity estimates that were considered underestimates.

These data were also filed under a second study, of T cells of mothers and their children.

The receptor's source is a boy between 2 and 10 years old in good health. The chain employs TRBV4-1 and TRBJ2-5, with 8 positions matching TRBD2. Gene TRBJ2-1 matches the end of the DNA better, so the J call may be wrong. The sequencing sample was made of blood. The CDR3 DNA follows: TGCGCCAGCAGCCACATAGGACGGGAGGGCCATCGGAAAGAGCAGTTCTTC. This gives the protein CASSHIGREGHRKEQFF.